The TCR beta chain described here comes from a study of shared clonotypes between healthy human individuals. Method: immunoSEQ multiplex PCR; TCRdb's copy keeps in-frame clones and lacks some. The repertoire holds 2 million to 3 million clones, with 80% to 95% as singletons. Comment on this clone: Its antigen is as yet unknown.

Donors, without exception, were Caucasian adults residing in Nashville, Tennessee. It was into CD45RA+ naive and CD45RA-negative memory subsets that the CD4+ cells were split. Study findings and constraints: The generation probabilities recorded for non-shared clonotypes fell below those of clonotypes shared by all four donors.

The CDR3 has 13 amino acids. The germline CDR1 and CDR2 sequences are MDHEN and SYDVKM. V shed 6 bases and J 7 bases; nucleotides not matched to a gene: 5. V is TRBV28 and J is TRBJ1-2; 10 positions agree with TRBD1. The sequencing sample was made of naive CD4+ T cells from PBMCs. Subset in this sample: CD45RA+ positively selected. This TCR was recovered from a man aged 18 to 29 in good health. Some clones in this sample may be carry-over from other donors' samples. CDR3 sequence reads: CASSDRGRGGYTF. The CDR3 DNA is TGTGCCAGCAGCGACAGGGGGCGGGGTGGCTACACCTTC.